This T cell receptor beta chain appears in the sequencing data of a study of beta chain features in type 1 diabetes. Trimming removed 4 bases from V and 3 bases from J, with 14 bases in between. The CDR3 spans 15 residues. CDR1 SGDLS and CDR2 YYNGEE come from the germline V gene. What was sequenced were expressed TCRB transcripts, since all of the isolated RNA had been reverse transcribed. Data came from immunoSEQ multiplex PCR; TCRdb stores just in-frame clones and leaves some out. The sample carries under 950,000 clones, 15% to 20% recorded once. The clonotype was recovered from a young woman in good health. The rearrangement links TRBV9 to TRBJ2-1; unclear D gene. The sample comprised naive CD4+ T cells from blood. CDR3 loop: CASSRGGSNYNEQFF. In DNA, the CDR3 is TGTGCCAGCAGCCGAGGCGGATCTAACTACAATGAGCAGTTCTTC.